One sample yielded the 29 T cell receptor beta chains listed below, sequenced in a study of T cell repertoires in cytomegalovirus infection. TCRdb independently ran MiXCR on the reads; one entry per CDR3 protein. The data show fewer than 700,000 distinct CDR3 sequences, 20% to 30% seen once. Input material: CD8+ T cells from PBMCs. The receptors were sampled from a human donor in good health (CMV status not recorded). Some clones in this sample may be carry-over from other donors' samples.

This clonotype was seen many times. The chain combines TRBV10-1 with TRBJ1-1; a weak D match, TRBD1 (5 bases). The CDR3 runs to 16 residues. The V gene's germline CDR1 is WNHNN and CDR2 SYGVQD (reference sequence). V was pared by 2 bases and J by 6 bases, with 19 bases between. The CDR3 protein is CASSEPLQAPIPEAFF. In DNA, the CDR3 is TGCGCCAGCAGTGAGCCATTACAGGCCCCAATACCTGAAGCTTTCTTT.

V gene TRBV13 combines with J gene TRBJ2-2; D may be TRBD1 or TRBD2 (6 bases each). The CDR3 is made up of 15 amino acids. Germline assignment: CDR1 PRHDT and CDR2 FYEKMQ (reference sequence). Trimming took off 3 bases at V and 4 bases at J, with 12 bases between the two ends. The CDR3 nucleotides are TGTGCCAGCAGCTTGAGGGGGGCCCTCACCGGGGAGCTGTTTTTT. Residues: CASSLRGALTGELFF.

Many counts were recorded for this clonotype. The chain combines TRBV7-8 with TRBJ2-5, with D uncertain. There are 12 residues in the CDR3. Germline CDR1 SGHVS, CDR2 FQNEAQ. The V end was cut by 7 bases, the J end by 2 bases, with 8 bases between. Here the CDR3 reads CASTDGQETQYF. Here the CDR3 DNA reads TGTGCCAGCACGGACGGACAAGAGACCCAGTACTTC.

The gene calls are TRBV20-1 and TRBJ1-1; D ambiguous. The CDR3 consists of 11 residues. Germline loops: CDR1 DFQATT, CDR2 SNEGSKA (reference sequence). The ends were cut back, 5 bases at V and 4 bases at J, with 8 bases in the middle. CDR3 region: CSASEATEAFF. DNA of the CDR3: TGCAGTGCTTCAGAGGCCACTGAAGCTTTCTTT.

The chain couples TRBV7-3 to TRBJ2-1; a weak D match, TRBD2 (7 bases). The CDR3 contains 17 residues. With 5 bases removed from V and 5 bases from J, the gap between germline ends came to 22 bases. In germline, CDR1 is SGHTA, CDR2 FQGTGA. CDR3 loop: CASSPEGGWREDNEQFF. CDR3 sequence (DNA): TGTGCCAGCAGCCCTGAGGGGGGGTGGAGGGAAGACAATGAGCAGTTCTTC.

The chain is built from TRBV20-1 and TRBJ2-7; no clear D gene. Germline assignment: CDR1 DFQATT and CDR2 SNEGSKA (reference sequence). The CDR3 is 11 amino acids. V lost 5 bases to trimming and J lost 3 bases, with 8 bases between them. The CDR3 DNA reads TGCAGTGCTCTCCTTATCTACGAGCAGTACTTC. Translation gives CSALLIYEQYF.

This clonotype was counted at least ten times. The V and J genes are TRBV7-2 and TRBJ1-1; no clear D. V was shortened by 7 bases and J by 5 bases, with 17 bases between the two germline ends. CDR3 size: 14 residues. Germline V gene data show CDR1 as SGHTA and CDR2 as FQGNSA. In nucleotides, the CDR3 is TGTGCCAGCATTCCATCCCCCCATGGGACTGAAGCTTTCTTT. This gives the protein CASIPSPHGTEAFF.

In this sample, this clonotype turned up many times. The chain carries TRBV7-2 and TRBJ1-2; no definite D call. Germline values: CDR1 SGHTA, CDR2 FQGNSA. This CDR3 is 15 amino acids long. V shed 3 bases and J shed 0 bases, with 11 bases lying between them. In DNA, the CDR3 is TGTGCCAGCAGCTTCGGGGTTTCCTCTAACTATGGCTACACCTTC. Protein product: CASSFGVSSNYGYTF.

With regard to this clonotype: A read error may explain this, as a much larger clone is one base away. V and J are TRBV12-3 or TRBV12-4 and TRBJ1-1, with D possibly being TRBD1 (6 bases). This CDR3 is built from 14 residues. Trimming stripped 7 bases from V and 0 bases from J, with 12 bases between. This chain's CDR3 is CASNFRQVNTEAFF. CDR3 bases: TGTGCCAGCAATTTCAGACAGGTGAACACTGAAGCTTTCTTT.

The chain is built from TRBV6-6 and TRBJ1-1; D possibly corresponds to TRBD1 (5 bases). From germline, CDR1 is MNHNY and CDR2 SVGAGI (reference sequence). Trimming pared 2 bases from V and 3 bases from J, leaving 10 bases between. The CDR3 is 14 amino acids. The chain's CDR3 is CASSYMGHDTEAFF. The CDR3 DNA follows: TGTGCCAGCAGTTACATGGGGCACGACACTGAAGCTTTCTTT.

V gene TRBV15 combines with J gene TRBJ1-6; 8 bases line up with TRBD1. The CDR3 runs to 16 residues. Germline CDR1 is LNHNV and CDR2 is YYDKDF (reference sequence). The V gene end was trimmed by 2 bases and the J gene end by 10 bases; junction bases not matched to a gene: 10. The CDR3 DNA sequence: TGTGCCACCAGCAGACCCGAAGGACAGGGAAGGTCACCCCTCCACTTT. It specifies CATSRPEGQGRSPLHF.

This clonotype has just a few counts. CDR3 sequence reads: CASSFGIDLAFSTDTQYF. As DNA, the CDR3 is TGTGCCAGCAGCTTCGGTATCGACCTGGCTTTTTCCACAGATACGCAGTATTTT. This chain links TRBV5-6 with TRBJ2-3, with no clear D. V was pared by 2 bases and J by 2 bases, with 21 bases between. From germline, CDR1 is SGHDT and CDR2 YYEEEE. There are 18 residues in the CDR3. Combining the CDR3 with reference TRBV5-6 and TRBJ2-3 gives the whole variable domain DAGVTQSPTHLIKTRGQQVTLRCSPKSGHDTVSWYQQALGQGPQFIFQYYEEEERQRGNFPDRFSGHQFPNYSSELNVNALLLGDSALYLCASSFGIDLAFSTDTQYFGPGTRLTVL.

This clonotype was counted at least ten times. This rearrangement joins TRBV6-2 or TRBV6-3 to TRBJ1-2; D call uncertain. V gave up 7 bases and J gave up 6 bases, with 18 bases separating them. This CDR3 spans 14 amino acids. Per germline, CDR1 MNHEY and CDR2 SVGEGT. CDR3 bases: TGTGCCAGCATGAAGGGAACCCATATTGATGGCTACACCTTC. Translated: CASMKGTHIDGYTF.

The chain has TRBV7-9 and TRBJ2-7; D remains ambiguous. Trimming cost V 10 bases and J 7 bases, with 17 bases left between them. This CDR3 comprises 12 residues. Germline V gives CDR1 SEHNR, CDR2 FQNEAQ (reference sequence). CDR3 DNA: TGTGCCACCGTACCCTGGGCAGCTGAGCAGTACTTC. Residues: CATVPWAAEQYF.

This clonotype was seen at least ten times. This chain joins TRBV7-9 and TRBJ2-3; TRBD2 might be the D (6 bases). The V gene's germline CDR1 is SEHNR and CDR2 FQNEAQ (reference sequence). This CDR3 spans 15 amino acids. Deletions cut 2 bases from V and 3 bases from J, with 12 bases between. CDR3 DNA sequence: TGTGCCAGCAGCTTACTCGGGGGAGTGACAGATACGCAGTATTTT. Its protein product is CASSLLGGVTDTQYF. The full variable domain, its missing parts supplied by reference TRBV7-9 and TRBJ2-3, is DTGVSQNPRHKITKRGQNVTFRCDPISEHNRLYWYRQTLGQGPEFLTYFQNEAQLEKSRLLSDRFSAERPKGSFSTLEIQRTEQGDSAMYLCASSLLGGVTDTQYFGPGTRLTVL.

This clonotype has at least ten counts. Here the CDR3 DNA reads TGTGCCAGCAGCCCTTTGTTCGAGCAGTTCTTC. It is translated as CASSPLFEQFF. This chain connects TRBV7-8 to TRBJ2-1; D remains ambiguous. Trimming left V 5 bases short and J 10 bases short, with 9 bases between. Germline CDR1 SGHVS, CDR2 FQNEAQ. The CDR3 runs to 11 residues.

About this clonotype itself: A much larger clonotype is one base distant, so this may be a read error. The CDR3 protein is CASSLGGGTADTQYF. For the CDR3, the DNA is TGTGCCAGCAGCTTAGGCGGGGGGACCGCAGATACGCAGTATTTT. The chain combines TRBV7-3 with TRBJ2-3; 8 nucleotides agree with TRBD2. CDR1 is SGHTA, CDR2 FQGTGA, per germline. With 2 bases clipped from V and 4 bases from J, the junction kept 5 bases outside the gene matches. The CDR3 loop spans 15 amino acids.

The V call is TRBV7-6, the J call TRBJ1-4; D possibly corresponds to TRBD1 (6 bases). The length of the CDR3 is 15 residues. The ends were cut back, 5 bases at V and 6 bases at J, with 16 bases in the middle. Per the germline V gene, CDR1 is SGHVS and CDR2 is FNYEAQ. The DNA of the CDR3 is TGTGCCAGCAGCGCCCAGGGGCTCCGGGATGAAAAACTGTTTTTT. It yields the protein CASSAQGLRDEKLFF.

This clonotype was seen at least ten times. Written as DNA, the CDR3 is TGTGCCAGCAGCAAGGGGCTCGGGGGCACCTATAATTCACCCCTCCACTTT. Amino acids: CASSKGLGGTYNSPLHF. The chain couples TRBV7-2 to TRBJ1-6, with TRBD1 as a possible D gene (6 bases). CDR3 length: 17 amino acids. Germline CDR1 SGHTA, CDR2 FQGNSA. The germline V and J ends were trimmed by 5 bases and 2 bases, with 16 bases remaining between them.

The table lists this clonotype with many counts. The chain joins TRBV10-3 to TRBJ2-5; TRBD1 agrees at 8 bases. Per the germline V gene, CDR1 is ENHRY and CDR2 is SYGVKD. The CDR3 consists of 14 residues. V dropped 7 bases and J dropped 3; count of bases not matched to a gene: 7. The CDR3 is CAITGTGVKETQYF. The CDR3 bases are TGTGCCATCACCGGGACAGGTGTAAAAGAGACCCAGTACTTC.

This clonotype came up a few times. CDR3 region: CASRLSGTGLVNQPQHF. DNA for the CDR3: TGTGCCAGCAGACTAAGTGGGACAGGGTTGGTCAATCAGCCCCAGCATTTT. The chain is built from TRBV6-2 or TRBV6-3 and TRBJ1-5; 9 bases line up with TRBD1. Trimming removed 6 bases from V and 3 bases from J; junction bases left unmatched: 12. The CDR3 totals 17 residues. CDR1 is MNHEY, CDR2 SVGEGT, per germline.

In this sample, this clonotype turned up a few times. The chain combines TRBV20-1 with TRBJ2-2; the match to TRBD2 covers 12 bases. CDR3 size: 18 residues. Germline-derived CDR1 and CDR2 are DFQATT and SNEGSKA (reference sequence). After removal of 3 bases from V and 6 bases from J, the junction contained 14 bases not matched to a gene. CDR3 DNA sequence: TGCAGTGCTAGCTCCTATCGAGAAGCTAGCGGGGGGGCCGGGGAGCTGTTTTTT. This sequence encodes CSASSYREASGGAGELFF.

The sample holds a few counts of this clonotype. This rearrangement joins TRBV6-6 to TRBJ1-6; D is unresolved. Trimming took off 0 bases at V and 10 bases at J, with 4 bases between the two ends. Germline assignment: CDR1 MNHNY and CDR2 SVGAGI (reference sequence). The length of the CDR3 is 12 residues. CDR3 coding DNA: TGTGCCAGCAGTTACTCGTCCTCACCCCTCCACTTT. Amino acids: CASSYSSSPLHF.

This clonotype showed up many times. The chain is built from TRBV7-9 and TRBJ1-2; perhaps TRBD1 as D (5 bases). The CDR3 totals 15 residues. Germline loops: CDR1 SEHNR, CDR2 FQNEAQ (reference sequence). V dropped 5 bases and J dropped 2 bases, with 15 bases sitting between them. The CDR3 sequence is CASSLLDNPNYGYTF. The CDR3 coding sequence is TGTGCCAGCAGCCTCCTGGACAATCCAAACTATGGCTACACCTTC.

This clonotype occurred a few times. This sequence joins TRBV28 and TRBJ1-1; 12 positions match TRBD1. The V gene end was trimmed by 5 bases and the J gene end by 1 base; junction bases not matched to a gene: 8. In germline, CDR1 is MDHEN, CDR2 SYDVKM. CDR3 length: 17 amino acids. The DNA for the CDR3 is TGTGCCAGCAGTGTAATCGGGACAGGGGGCTCGAACACTGAAGCTTTCTTT. Protein sequence: CASSVIGTGGSNTEAFF.

Note on this clonotype: Possible read error: a much larger clone is one base away. V and J are TRBV20-1 and TRBJ1-2; D unclear. The CDR3 spans 15 residues. The germline V gene has CDR1 DFQATT and CDR2 SNEGSKA (reference sequence). CDR3 coding DNA: TGCAGTGCTAGAGATAGGCCTTCGGCTAACTATGGCTACATCTTC. Translated: CSARDRPSANYGYIF.

Regarding this clonotype: A much larger clone sits a single nucleotide away, making a read error possible. The rearrangement joins TRBV7-9 to TRBJ1-4; D ambiguous. There are 11 residues in the CDR3. Germline CDR1 and CDR2: SEHNR and FQNEAQ (reference sequence). The CDR3 region is CASSFNEKPFF. CDR3 in DNA: TGTGCCAGCAGCTTTAATGAAAAACCGTTTTTT. Based on the CDR3 plus reference TRBV7-9 and TRBJ1-4, the full variable domain is DTGVSQNPRHKITKRGQNVTFRCDPISEHNRLYWYRQTLGQGPEFLTYFQNEAQLEKSRLLSDRFSAERPKGSFSTLEIQRTEQGDSAMYLCASSFNEKPFFGSGTQLSVL.

This clonotype has ten or more counts. This rearrangement joins TRBV28 to TRBJ1-4; 7 bases agree with TRBD1. Looked up from germline, CDR1 is MDHEN and CDR2 is SYDVKM. This CDR3 spans 13 amino acids. J gave up 8 bases and V 6 bases, and 6 bases lay outside the gene matches. This chain's CDR3 is CASSRQGWEKLFF. The DNA for the CDR3 is TGTGCCAGCAGCCGACAGGGTTGGGAAAAACTGTTTTTT.

In this sample, this clonotype turned up many times. This chain connects TRBV6-5 to TRBJ1-2; 7 bases fit TRBD1. The V segment lost 2 bases and the J segment 0 bases; nucleotides outside the gene matches: 3. The CDR3 covers 15 residues. The germline V gene encodes CDR1 MNHEY and CDR2 SVGAGI. CDR3 DNA: TGTGCCAGCAGTTACAGGGACAGTACTAACTATGGCTACACCTTC. This codes for CASSYRDSTNYGYTF.